These 12 T cell receptor beta chains were all obtained from the same sample, sequenced in a study of cytomegalovirus exposure and HLA in healthy donors. The PCR had 60 Vbeta and 13 Jbeta primers. TCRdb's copy holds only in-frame clones and misses some; the assay was immunoSEQ multiplex PCR. The sample shows around 150,000 clones, about 79% of them seen only once. Sequenced material: PBMCs. These receptors all come from a woman in her fifties or sixties in good health and CMV-seropositive.

Comments on this clone: Other DNA variants within this sample encode the same CDR3. The rearrangement uses TRBV2 and TRBJ1-1, with 9 bases lining up with TRBD1. The germline gives CDR1 SNHLY, CDR2 FYNNEI. This CDR3 has 15 residues. V dropped 4 bases and J dropped 3; count of bases not matched to a gene: 6. CDR3 bases: TGTGCCAGCAGTGGGGGACAGGGACGGGACACTGAAGCTTTCTTT. It codes for CASSGGQGRDTEAFF.

The chain is built from TRBV11-2 and TRBJ2-1; possibly TRBD2 for D (5 bases). Germline CDR1 reads SGHAT; CDR2 reads FQNNGV. The germline V and J ends were trimmed by 3 bases and 0 bases, with 6 bases remaining between them. The CDR3 totals 14 residues. The CDR3 loop reads CASSFGSSYNEQFF. CDR3 bases: TGTGCCAGCAGCTTTGGGAGCTCCTACAATGAGCAGTTCTTC.

V and J are TRBV7-9 and TRBJ1-2; D may be TRBD1 (6 bases). Germline CDR1 SEHNR, CDR2 FQNEAQ (reference sequence). CDR3 length: 14 amino acids. Trimming pared 3 bases from V and 4 bases from J, leaving 12 bases between. DNA for the CDR3: TGTGCCAGCAGCTTGTCAGGGGAGAGCTATGGCTACACCTTC. This translates into CASSLSGESYGYTF.

The V and J genes are TRBV18 and TRBJ1-1; maybe TRBD1 (6 bases). The CDR3 extends over 17 amino acids. Trimming removed 6 bases from V and 1 base from J, with 21 bases in between. Germline V gene lookup returns CDR1 KGHSH and CDR2 LQKENI. CDR3 nucleotides: TGTGCCAGCTCGTCCCAGGTTGCGGGGGGCGCGAACACTGAAGCTTTCTTT. Its protein product is CASSSQVAGGANTEAFF.

The rearrangement uses TRBV27 and TRBJ1-1; no definite D call. The V and J ends lost 2 bases and 2 bases respectively, with 6 bases between them. The germline gives CDR1 MNHEY, CDR2 SMNVEV (reference sequence). This CDR3 has 13 amino acids. CDR3 sequence reads: CASSLTPNTEAFF. In DNA form, the CDR3 reads TGTGCCAGCAGTTTAACTCCCAACACTGAAGCTTTCTTT.

This clone was seen more than once but under ten times. This specimen includes other DNA sequences encoding the same CDR3. The rearrangement joins TRBV19 to TRBJ1-1; D uncertain. The V end was cut by 1 base, the J end by 2 bases, with 5 bases between. The CDR3 loop spans 13 amino acids. The germline V gene encodes CDR1 LNHDA and CDR2 SQIVND (reference sequence). The CDR3 protein is CASSIGGNTEAFF. As DNA, the CDR3 is TGTGCCAGTAGTATAGGCGGAAACACTGAAGCTTTCTTT.

The gene calls are TRBV30 and TRBJ2-7; D possibly corresponds to TRBD2 (7 bases). The CDR3 has 13 amino acids. V was pared by 1 base and J by 3 bases, with 10 bases between. Germline CDR1 and CDR2: GTSNPN and SVGIG (reference sequence). The CDR3 DNA sequence: TGTGCCTGGAGTGCGGGGGGCAACTACGAGCAGTACTTC. As protein: CAWSAGGNYEQYF.

V is TRBV6-5 and J is TRBJ2-7; D is ambiguous. The V end lost 6 bases, the J end lost 4 bases, and 7 bases lay between the germline ends. Germline CDR1 is MNHEY and CDR2 is SVGAGI. The CDR3 has 11 amino acids. The CDR3 region has the DNA TGTGCCAGCAGGCTAGGATACGAGCAGTACTTC. It specifies CASRLGYEQYF.

This clone was seen just once. This chain uses TRBV7-8 with TRBJ1-1; D unclear. Germline-derived CDR1 and CDR2 are SGHVS and FQNEAQ. CDR3 length: 15 residues. V dropped 1 base and J dropped 4 bases, with 13 bases sitting between them. The chain's CDR3 is CASSLGGFVGTEAFF. The DNA for the CDR3 is TGTGCCAGCAGCTTAGGCGGTTTCGTGGGCACTGAAGCTTTCTTT.

The V gene is TRBV5-4, the J gene TRBJ2-5; D call uncertain. V was pared by 2 bases and J by 2 bases, with 7 bases between. From germline, CDR1 is SGHNT and CDR2 YYREEE (reference sequence). The CDR3 is 13 residues long. The CDR3: CASSFSGQETQYF. CDR3 DNA: TGTGCCAGCAGCTTTTCCGGTCAAGAGACCCAGTACTTC. The whole variable domain, filled in from reference TRBV5-4 and TRBJ2-5, reads ETGVTQSPTHLIKTRGQQVTLRCSSQSGHNTVSWYQQALGQGPQFIFQYYREEENGRGNFPPRFSGLQFPNYSSELNVNALELDDSALYLCASSFSGQETQYFGPGTRLLVL.

The V call is TRBV6-1, the J call TRBJ1-5, with TRBD1 as a possible D gene (5 bases). Germline CDR1 reads MNHNS; CDR2 reads SASEGT. Between the trimmed V and J ends, which lost 11 bases and 6 bases, there was a span of 8 bases. This CDR3 has 10 residues. DNA for the CDR3: TGTGCCGGGGGGGGTCAGCCCCAGCATTTT. Translated: CAGGGQPQHF.

The rearrangement uses TRBV7-9 and TRBJ1-2, with 9 bases fitting TRBD1. Germline V gene lookup returns CDR1 SEHNR and CDR2 FQNEAQ (reference sequence). The CDR3 is 12 residues long. V trimming: 5 bases; J trimming: 8 bases; junction bases outside the gene matches: 3. CDR3 protein: CASSLGQGGYTF. DNA of the CDR3: TGTGCCAGCAGCCTCGGACAGGGGGGCTACACCTTC.